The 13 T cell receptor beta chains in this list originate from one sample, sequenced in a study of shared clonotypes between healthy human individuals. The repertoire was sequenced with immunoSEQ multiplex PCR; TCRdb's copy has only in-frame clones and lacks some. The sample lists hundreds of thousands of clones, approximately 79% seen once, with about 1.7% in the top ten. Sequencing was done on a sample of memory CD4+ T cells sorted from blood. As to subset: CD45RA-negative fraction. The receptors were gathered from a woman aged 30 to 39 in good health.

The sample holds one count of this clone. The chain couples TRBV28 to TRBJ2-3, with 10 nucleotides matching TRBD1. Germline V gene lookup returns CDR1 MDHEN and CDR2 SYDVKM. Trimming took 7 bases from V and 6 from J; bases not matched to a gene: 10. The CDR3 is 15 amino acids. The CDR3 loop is CASTVPGQGIDTQYF. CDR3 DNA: TGTGCCAGCACAGTACCGGGACAGGGGATCGATACGCAGTATTTT.

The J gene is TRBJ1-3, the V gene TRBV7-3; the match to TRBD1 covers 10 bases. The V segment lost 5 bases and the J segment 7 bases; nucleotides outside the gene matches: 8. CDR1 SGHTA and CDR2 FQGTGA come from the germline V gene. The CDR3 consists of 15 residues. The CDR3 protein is CASSARTGGRNTIYF. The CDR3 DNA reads TGTGCCAGCAGCGCCCGGACAGGGGGTCGGAACACCATATATTTT.

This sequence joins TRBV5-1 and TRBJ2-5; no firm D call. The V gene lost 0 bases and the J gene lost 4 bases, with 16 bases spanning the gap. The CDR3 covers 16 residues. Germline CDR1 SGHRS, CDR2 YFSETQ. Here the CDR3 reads CASSLGVGAYGETQYF. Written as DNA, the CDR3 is TGCGCCAGCAGCTTGGGGGTCGGCGCGTACGGAGAGACCCAGTACTTC.

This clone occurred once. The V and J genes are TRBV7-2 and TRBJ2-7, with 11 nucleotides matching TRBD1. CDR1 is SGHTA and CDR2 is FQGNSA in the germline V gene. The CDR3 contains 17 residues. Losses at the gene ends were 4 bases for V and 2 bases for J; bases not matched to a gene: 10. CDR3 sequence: CASSSGTGGRQAYEQYF. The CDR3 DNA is TGTGCCAGCAGCTCCGGGACAGGGGGTCGACAGGCCTACGAGCAGTACTTC.

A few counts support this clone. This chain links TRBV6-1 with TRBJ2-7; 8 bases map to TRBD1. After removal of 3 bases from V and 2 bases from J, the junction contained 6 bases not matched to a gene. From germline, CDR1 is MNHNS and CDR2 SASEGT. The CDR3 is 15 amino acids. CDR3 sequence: CASSENRGSPYEQYF. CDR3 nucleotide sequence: TGTGCCAGCAGTGAGAACAGGGGGAGTCCCTACGAGCAGTACTTC.

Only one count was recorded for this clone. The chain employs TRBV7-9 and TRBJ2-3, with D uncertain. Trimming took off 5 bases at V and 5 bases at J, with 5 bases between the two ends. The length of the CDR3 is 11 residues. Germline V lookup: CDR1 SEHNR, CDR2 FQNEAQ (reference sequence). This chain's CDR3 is CASSLRDTQYF. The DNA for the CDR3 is TGTGCCAGCAGCCTAAGAGATACGCAGTATTTT.

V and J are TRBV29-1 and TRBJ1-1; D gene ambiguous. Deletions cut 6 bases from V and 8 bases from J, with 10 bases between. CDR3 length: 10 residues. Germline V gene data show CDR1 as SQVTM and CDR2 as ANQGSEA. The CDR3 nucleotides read TGCAGCGTGACGGGCGCGGAAGCTTTCTTT. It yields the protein CSVTGAEAFF.

Here the CDR3 DNA reads TGTGCCAGCATACCGGGACTAGGGGTCGGCAATGAGCAGTTCTTC. As protein: CASIPGLGVGNEQFF. This rearrangement joins TRBV28 to TRBJ2-1; 8 positions match TRBD2. Germline loops: CDR1 MDHEN, CDR2 SYDVKM. V lost 7 bases and J lost 6; bases outside the gene matches: 11. The CDR3 has 15 residues.

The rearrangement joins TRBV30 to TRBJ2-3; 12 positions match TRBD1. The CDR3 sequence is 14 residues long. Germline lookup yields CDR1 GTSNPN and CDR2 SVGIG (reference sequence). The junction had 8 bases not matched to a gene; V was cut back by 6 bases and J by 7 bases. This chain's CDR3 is CACQGQGAGNTQYF. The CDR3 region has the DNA TGTGCCTGCCAGGGACAGGGGGCGGGTAATACGCAGTATTTT. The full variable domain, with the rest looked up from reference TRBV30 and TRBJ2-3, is SQTIHQWPATLVQPVGSPLSLECTVEGTSNPNLYWYRQAAGRGLQLLFYSVGIGQISSEVPQNLSASRPQDRQFILSSKKLLLSDSGFYLCACQGQGAGNTQYFGPGTRLTVL.

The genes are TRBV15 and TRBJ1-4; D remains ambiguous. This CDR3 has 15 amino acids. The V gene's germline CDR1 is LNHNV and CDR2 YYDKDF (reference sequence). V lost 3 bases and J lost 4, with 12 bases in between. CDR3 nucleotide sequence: TGTGCCACCAGCAGCCACTTAGAGGGTAATGAAAAACTGTTTTTT. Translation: CATSSHLEGNEKLFF.

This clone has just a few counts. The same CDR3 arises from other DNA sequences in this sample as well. In DNA, the CDR3 is TGTGCCAGCAGTGAGGGGTATACGCAGTATTTT. Translating gives CASSEGYTQYF. The chain uses TRBV6-1 and TRBJ2-3; D is uncertain. CDR3 length equals 11 residues. Germline loops: CDR1 MNHNS, CDR2 SASEGT. Trimming pared 3 bases from V and 7 bases from J, leaving 5 bases between.

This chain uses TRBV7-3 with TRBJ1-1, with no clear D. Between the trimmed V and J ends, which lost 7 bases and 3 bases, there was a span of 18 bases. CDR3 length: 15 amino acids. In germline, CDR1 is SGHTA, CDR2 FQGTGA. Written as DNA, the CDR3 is TGTGCCAGCACCCTCGCGTGGACGGAGGACACTGAAGCTTTCTTT. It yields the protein CASTLAWTEDTEAFF.

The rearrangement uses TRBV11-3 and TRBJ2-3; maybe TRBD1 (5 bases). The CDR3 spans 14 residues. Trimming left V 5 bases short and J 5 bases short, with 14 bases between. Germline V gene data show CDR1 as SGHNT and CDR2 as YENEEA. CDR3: CASSPRTNGDTQYF. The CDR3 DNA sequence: TGTGCCAGCAGCCCACGGACAAATGGAGATACGCAGTATTTT.